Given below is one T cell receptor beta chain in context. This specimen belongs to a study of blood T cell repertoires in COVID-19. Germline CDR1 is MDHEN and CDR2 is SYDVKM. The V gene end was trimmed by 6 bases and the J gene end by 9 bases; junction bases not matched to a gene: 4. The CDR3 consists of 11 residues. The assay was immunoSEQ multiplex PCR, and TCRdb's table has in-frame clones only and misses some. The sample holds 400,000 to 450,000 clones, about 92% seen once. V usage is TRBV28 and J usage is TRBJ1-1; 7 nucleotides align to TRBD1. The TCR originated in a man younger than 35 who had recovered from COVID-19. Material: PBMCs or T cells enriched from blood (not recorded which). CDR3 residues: CASRGQAQAFF. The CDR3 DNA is TGTGCCAGCAGAGGACAGGCTCAAGCTTTCTTT.